This is a list of T cell receptor beta chains from one sample in a study of blood T cell repertoires in COVID-19. Clones were read by immunoSEQ multiplex PCR, and TCRdb kept only the in-frame ones, dropping some. Of 40,000 or so clones in the sample, roughly 92% were seen once. Material for sequencing was peripheral blood. The receptors were sampled from a man between 45 and 60 years old with active COVID-19. Both conserved end residues are part of each CDR3. The D gene is left open where the match is weak. Clone size is stated in some rows and not others, as once, few, many or a class when expanded.

abundance	len	v_gene	j_gene	d_gene	CDR3nt	CDR3aa
.	16	TRBV4-1	TRBJ1-3	TRBD1	TGCGCCAGCAGCCTCCAGACAGGGAGCACTGGAAACACCATATATTTT	CASSLQTGSTGNTIYF
.	14	TRBV5-1	TRBJ1-2	.	TGCGCCAGCAGCTTGAACGGACAGAACTATGGCTACACCTTC	CASSLNGQNYGYTF
.	13	TRBV5-1	TRBJ2-7	TRBD1	TGCGCCAGCAGCTCGACAGGGGCAGGCGAGCAGTACTTC	CASSSTGAGEQYF
once	15	TRBV19	TRBJ2-7	TRBD1	TGTGCCAGTAGTATAGGGGGGACAGGGAACTACGAGCAGTACTTC	CASSIGGTGNYEQYF
.	16	TRBV4-1	TRBJ1-4	TRBD1	TGCGCCAGCAGCGAGTCTCCGGGACAGGGTGGGGAAAAACTGTTTTTT	CASSESPGQGGEKLFF
.	15	TRBV2	TRBJ2-7	TRBD1	TGTGCCAGCAGTGGGACAGGCCGAAGCTCCTACGAGCAGTACTTC	CASSGTGRSSYEQYF
.	17	TRBV10-3	TRBJ1-1	.	TGTGCCATCAGTGAGTCGGGTCGGCCAGGGGATAACACTGAAGCTTTCTTT	CAISESGRPGDNTEAFF
.	13	TRBV6-6	TRBJ1-3	.	TGTGCCAGCAGTTCCGAAACAGGAAACACCATATATTTT	CASSSETGNTIYF
.	12	TRBV29-1	TRBJ1-1	TRBD1	TGCAGCGTGGGACAGGGGGCCACTGAAGCTTTCTTT	CSVGQGATEAFF
.	14	TRBV5-6	TRBJ2-7	.	TGTGCCAGCACCGAGCGGGGCAGGGGATACGAGCAGTACTTC	CASTERGRGYEQYF
.	15	TRBV19	TRBJ1-6	TRBD1	TGTGCCAGTCGATTGGGGACAGGGCCTAATTCACCCCTCCACTTT	CASRLGTGPNSPLHF
few	17	TRBV9	TRBJ1-1	TRBD1	TGTGCCAGCAGCTCCCCAGGGGGAATAATTGAAAACACTGAAGCTTTCTTT	CASSSPGGIIENTEAFF
.	13	TRBV5-5	TRBJ1-6	.	TGTGCCAGCAGCCCCTCCGGCGGGCTGGCCCTCCACTTT	CASSPSGGLALHF
.	15	TRBV5-1	TRBJ1-4	TRBD1	TGCGCCAGCAGCTCCCTCGGGACAGATAATGAAAAACTGTTTTTT	CASSSLGTDNEKLFF
once	16	TRBV2	TRBJ1-2	.	TGTGCCAGCACCCGAGAGGACAGTGTGGTTAACTATGGCTACACCTTC	CASTREDSVVNYGYTF
.	14	TRBV5-1	TRBJ2-1	TRBD2	TGCGCCAGCCAACTAGCGGGGGAGTACAATGAGCAGTTCTTC	CASQLAGEYNEQFF
.	16	TRBV7-2	TRBJ1-1	TRBD1	TGTGCCAGCAGCTTAGGGACAGGGGTGGTATACACTGAAGCTTTCTTT	CASSLGTGVVYTEAFF
.	16	TRBV5-4	TRBJ1-3	.	TGTGCCAGCAGCTTTGACGGGGGGCGACACGGAAACACCATATATTTT	CASSFDGGRHGNTIYF
.	14	TRBV10-1	TRBJ2-2	TRBD1	TGCGCCAGCAGTAAAGGACAGGGGGCCGGGGAGCTGTTTTTT	CASSKGQGAGELFF
.	13	TRBV5-1	TRBJ1-6	.	TGCGCCAGCAGACTGGAGGAGAATTCACCCCTCCACTTT	CASRLEENSPLHF
once	15	TRBV30	TRBJ2-2	TRBD2	TGTGCCTGGACGAAGGGCGGGAGTTACCCCGGGGAGCTGTTTTTT	CAWTKGGSYPGELFF
.	14	TRBV5-1	TRBJ1-2	.	TGCGCCAGCAGCTGGCCAGGGGACGACTATGGCTACACCTTC	CASSWPGDDYGYTF
.	16	TRBV5-1	TRBJ1-1	TRBD1	TGCGCCAGCAGCGCAACGACAGGGCTCATGAACACTGAAGCTTTCTTT	CASSATTGLMNTEAFF
.	11	TRBV20-1	TRBJ2-1	TRBD1	TGCAGTGCTAGGGGACAGGGGGGGCAGTTCTTC	CSARGQGGQFF
.	14	TRBV29-1	TRBJ2-1	TRBD2	TGCAGCGTGCTAGGGACTAGCGGGGACAATGAGCAGTTCTTC	CSVLGTSGDNEQFF
once	15	TRBV20-1	TRBJ2-7	TRBD1	TGCAGTGCGAGTAGTTACAGGGGCCGACAAAAGGTGCAGTACTTC	CSASSYRGRQKVQYF
few	18	TRBV27	TRBJ1-6	TRBD1	TGTGCCAGCAGTTTATCGTCTCAGGGGACAGGAGAACATTCACCCCTCCACTTT	CASSLSSQGTGEHSPLHF
.	15	TRBV4-2	TRBJ1-1	.	TGTGCCAGCAGCCTGGTGACATCTATGAACACTGAAGCTTTCTTT	CASSLVTSMNTEAFF
.	14	TRBV5-1	TRBJ2-5	TRBD1	TGCGCCAGCAGCCCGACAGGGGTAATGGAGACCCAGTACTTC	CASSPTGVMETQYF
.	17	TRBV7-3	TRBJ2-1	.	TGTGCCAGCAGCACAATGGCCAGACAGAGTTTAGGCAATGAGCAGTTCTTC	CASSTMARQSLGNEQFF
.	16	TRBV5-1	TRBJ2-1	TRBD2	TGCGCCAGCAGCTTGGACGGACTAGCGGGGGTCAATGAGCAGTTCTTC	CASSLDGLAGVNEQFF
.	14	TRBV6-5	TRBJ1-2	TRBD1	TGTGCCAGCAGTTCCACAGGGGCCGCCCTCGGCTACACCTTC	CASSSTGAALGYTF
.	14	TRBV19	TRBJ1-1	.	TGTGCCAGTAGTTTTAACCACAGGGACACTGAAGCTTTCTTT	CASSFNHRDTEAFF
.	13	TRBV24-1	TRBJ2-3	.	TGTGCCACCAGTGGACAGAGCACAGATACGCAGTATTTT	CATSGQSTDTQYF
few	15	TRBV6-1	TRBJ2-3	TRBD2	TGTGCCAGCAGTGAACTAGCGGGAGGGCCAGATACGCAGTATTTT	CASSELAGGPDTQYF
.	13	TRBV20-1	TRBJ1-6	.	TGCAGTGCTAGTGTAACAGGGTCTTCACCCCTCCACTTT	CSASVTGSSPLHF
.	15	TRBV7-8	TRBJ1-1	TRBD1	TGTGCCAGCAGCTTAGTGGGACAGGCCAGGACTGAAGCTTTCTTT	CASSLVGQARTEAFF
.	15	TRBV5-5	TRBJ1-3	.	TGTGCCAGCAGCTTGGGCACGGGAGGAGGGAACACCATATATTTT	CASSLGTGGGNTIYF
.	15	TRBV5-4	TRBJ2-3	TRBD1	TGTGCCAGCAGCTTGGAAGGGGGCCTGACAGATACGCAGTATTTT	CASSLEGGLTDTQYF
.	15	TRBV5-1	TRBJ2-1	.	TGCGCCAGCAGCTCACCTACTGTGGCGGGCAATGAGCAGTTCTTC	CASSSPTVAGNEQFF
.	13	TRBV10-3	TRBJ2-7	TRBD1	TGTGCCATCAGCCCACTGACAGGGACCGAGCAGTACTTC	CAISPLTGTEQYF
.	13	TRBV7-2	TRBJ2-2	.	TGTGCCAGCAGCCCAAAGGCAGGGAGGGAGCTGTTTTTT	CASSPKAGRELFF
.	14	TRBV2	TRBJ2-5	TRBD1	TGTGCCAGCAGCTCCTTTGGACAGGGAGAGACCCAGTACTTC	CASSSFGQGETQYF
.	15	TRBV5-1	TRBJ1-1	.	TGCGCCAGCAGCTCCCAGGGGTTGGGGGACACTGAAGCTTTCTTT	CASSSQGLGDTEAFF
.	13	TRBV19	TRBJ1-5	.	TGTGCCAGTAGTATAGGCGGGGATCGGCCCCAGCATTTT	CASSIGGDRPQHF
few	14	TRBV6-4	TRBJ2-2	.	TGTGCCAGCACCCCTCGCCCGGGGACCGGGGAGCTGTTTTTT	CASTPRPGTGELFF
.	15	TRBV14	TRBJ2-1	.	TGTGCCAGCAGCCAAGCCTCGTTGGGCGGGGTTGAGCAGTTCTTC	CASSQASLGGVEQFF
.	15	TRBV9	TRBJ2-1	TRBD2	TGTGCCAGCAGCGTTTTACTAGCGGGAGGCAATGAGCAGTTCTTC	CASSVLLAGGNEQFF